Following are 8 T cell receptor beta chains from one sample sequenced in a study of T cell responses to AZD1222 COVID-19 vaccine. The assay was immunoSEQ multiplex PCR, and TCRdb's table has in-frame clones only and misses some. The sample carries 95,000 to 150,000 clones, roughly 90% recorded once. The specimen was peripheral blood, collected on day 0 of AZD1222 vaccination. The receptor set was obtained from an adult in good health.

J is TRBJ2-7 and V is TRBV6-1; TRBD2 agrees at 12 bases. CDR3 size: 15 residues. V dropped 1 base and J dropped 2; count of bases not matched to a gene: 0. The germline CDR1 and CDR2 sequences are MNHNS and SASEGT. The CDR3 region is CASSEGLAGAYEQYF. The CDR3 DNA is TGTGCCAGCAGTGAAGGACTAGCGGGAGCCTACGAGCAGTACTTC.

This rearrangement joins TRBV24-1 to TRBJ1-1, with D tentatively TRBD1 (5 bases). V dropped 11 bases and J dropped 5 bases, with 17 bases sitting between them. This CDR3 contains 13 residues. Looked up from germline, CDR1 is KGHDR and CDR2 is SFDVKD. The CDR3 spells CAKATARSTEAFF. CDR3 nucleotide sequence: TGTGCCAAGGCGACAGCGCGGTCTACTGAAGCTTTCTTT.

The rearrangement uses TRBV5-1 and TRBJ2-7; D is unresolved. Germline CDR1 reads SGHRS; CDR2 reads YFSETQ. The CDR3 spans 13 residues. V lost 2 bases and J 5 bases, leaving 11 bases between the germline ends. The chain's CDR3 is CASSLNGADEQYF. The CDR3 DNA reads as TGCGCCAGCAGCTTAAACGGTGCAGACGAGCAGTACTTC.

The chain couples TRBV3-1 (or the pseudogene TRBV3-2) to TRBJ2-7, with TRBD2 matching 7 bases. The germline CDR1 and CDR2 sequences are LGHDT and YNNKEL (reference sequence). The CDR3 is 15 amino acids. J gave up 6 bases and V 0 bases, and 8 bases lay outside the gene matches. CDR3 coding DNA: TGTGCCAGCAGCCAAGACCTGGGCGGGAGTCTCGAGCAGTACTTC. Amino acids: CASSQDLGGSLEQYF.

This chain uses TRBV23-1 with TRBJ1-2; D not resolved. TRBV23-1 has ORF status, its function being uncertain. Trimming cost V 6 bases and J 0 bases, with 17 bases left between them. The CDR3 is 16 residues long. CDR3 DNA sequence: TGCGCCAGCAGCCGTGGGCTACCCAACCCTAACTATGGCTACACCTTC. Its translation: CASSRGLPNPNYGYTF.

The rearrangement links TRBV19 to TRBJ2-7; 9 bases fit TRBD2. The CDR3 covers 15 residues. V shed 6 bases, J shed 2 bases, and the junction held 8 bases outside the gene matches. Germline CDR1 reads LNHDA; CDR2 reads SQIVND (reference sequence). CDR3 protein: CASSGTSRGPYEQYF. CDR3 nucleotides: TGTGCCAGTAGCGGGACTAGCCGTGGCCCCTACGAGCAGTACTTC.

The chain has TRBV7-2 and TRBJ1-3; no clear D. CDR1 and CDR2 from the germline V gene are SGHTA and FQGNSA. This CDR3 is 14 amino acids long. Trimming left V 5 bases short and J 2 bases short, with 10 bases between. The CDR3 coding sequence is TGTGCCAGCAGCCCCCCGGCCCCTGGAAACACCATATATTTT. Residues: CASSPPAPGNTIYF.

This clone was seen more than once but under ten times. The genes are TRBV12-3 or TRBV12-4 and TRBJ1-5, with unresolved D. Trimming left V 5 bases short and J 8 bases short, with 10 bases between. The CDR3 runs to 12 residues. The CDR3 is CASSPPKEPQHF. The DNA for the CDR3 is TGTGCCAGCAGTCCACCAAAGGAGCCCCAGCATTTT.